This T cell receptor (beta chain) was profiled in a study of T cells in Graves' hyperthyroidism and ophthalmopathy. Using RNA transcripts as the source, TCR beta CDR3 regions were amplified. The TCR CDR3 was amplified in a first-round RT-PCR using the HTBI primer set. A single record per CDR3 protein comes from TCRdb applying MiXCR to the multiplex PCR reads. The sample has over 90,000 distinct CDR3 sequences, roughly 44% seen once. The J segment lost 4 bases and the V segment lost 5 bases, leaving 1 base of the junction unmatched. CDR1 and CDR2 (germline): SGHVS, FNYEAQ. The CDR3 consists of 14 residues. Calling Graves' hyperthyroidism stable meant ophthalmopathy did not progress within 18 months.

The sample consisted of blood. The chain uses TRBV7-6 and TRBJ2-5; 13 nucleotides agree with TRBD2. The sequence was obtained from a man aged 35 to 55 with Graves' hyperthyroidism. The CDR3 coding sequence is TGTGCCAGCAGCCGGACTAGCGGGAGAGAGACCCAGTACTTC. It translates to CASSRTSGRETQYF.